The rows below give T cell receptor beta chains drawn from one sample of a study of blood T cell repertoires in COVID-19. Sequencing was performed with immunoSEQ multiplex PCR; in TCRdb, only in-frame clones are kept and a portion is missing. The top ten hold approximately 2.5% of the sample, which has 130,000 to 150,000 clones, about nine tenths seen once. Sequences were obtained from peripheral blood. The receptor source for this set is a human donor in a cohort sampled during active COVID-19. The CDR3 runs from the conserved cysteine through the conserved F or W. A D gene is named only where the DNA matches it firmly. The size of a clone is reported for some rows only, either as once, few or many, or as a class for expanded clones.

V gene	J gene	clone size	D gene	CDR3 protein	CDR3 DNA
TRBV30	TRBJ2-5	once	-	CAWSVGAGRRETQYF	TGTGCCTGGAGTGTAGGGGCAGGGAGGCGGGAGACCCAGTACTTC
TRBV2	TRBJ1-6	-	-	CASRGGSSYNSPLHF	TGTGCCAGCAGGGGGGGGAGCTCCTATAATTCACCCCTCCACTTT
TRBV11-1	TRBJ2-5	-	-	CASTGGRAQETQYF	TGTGCCAGCACCGGGGGACGGGCACAAGAGACCCAGTACTTC
TRBV9	TRBJ1-1	-	TRBD1	CASSVGTGGVATEAFF	TGTGCCAGCAGCGTAGGGACAGGGGGCGTAGCCACTGAAGCTTTCTTT
TRBV6-2/TRBV6-3	TRBJ2-3	-	TRBD1	CASSRNRGADTQYF	TGTGCCAGCAGTCGGAACAGGGGGGCAGATACGCAGTATTTT
TRBV6-5	TRBJ2-7	-	TRBD2	CASSYFSGRGRYEQYF	TGTGCCAGCAGTTACTTTAGCGGGAGGGGACGATACGAGCAGTACTTC
TRBV6-5	TRBJ2-7	-	TRBD1	CASTTGTGTYEQYF	TGTGCCAGCACAACCGGGACAGGAACTTACGAGCAGTACTTC
TRBV19	TRBJ1-1	-	-	CASTRYGVRNTEAFF	TGTGCCAGTACCAGGTACGGGGTGAGGAACACTGAAGCTTTCTTT
TRBV4-2	TRBJ2-3	-	TRBD2	CASSQEASGDTQYF	TGTGCCAGCAGCCAAGAAGCTAGCGGAGATACGCAGTATTTT
TRBV19	TRBJ2-1	-	-	CASSIGLQVNEQFF	TGTGCCAGTAGTATAGGCCTTCAGGTAAATGAGCAGTTCTTC
TRBV4-3	TRBJ1-6	-	-	CASSQDTAGGGSPLHF	TGCGCCAGCAGCCAAGATACGGCAGGAGGTGGGTCACCCCTCCACTTT
TRBV28	TRBJ2-5	-	-	CASSFATQTQYF	TGTGCCAGCAGTTTTGCGACACAGACCCAGTACTTC
TRBV7-9	TRBJ2-1	many	-	CASSSRPQTSSYNEQFF	TGTGCCAGCAGCTCCCGGCCCCAGACTAGCTCCTACAATGAGCAGTTCTTC
TRBV6-5	TRBJ2-3	-	-	CASRVSSLRSDTQYF	TGTGCCAGCAGAGTATCGTCTCTCAGGTCAGATACGCAGTATTTT
TRBV5-4	TRBJ1-2	-	-	CASSLVSLRDGYTF	TGTGCCAGCAGCTTGGTTTCGTTGCGGGATGGCTACACCTTC
TRBV12-3/TRBV12-4	TRBJ2-7	-	-	CASTWEGGEQYF	TGTGCCAGCACGTGGGAGGGGGGCGAGCAGTACTTC
TRBV4-2	TRBJ2-7	few	TRBD2	CASSQEAGGPDEQYF	TGTGCCAGCAGCCAAGAGGCGGGGGGGCCCGACGAGCAGTACTTC
TRBV6-6	TRBJ1-1	-	-	CASTQGEGVSTEAFF	TGTGCCAGCACCCAGGGTGAGGGGGTGAGCACTGAAGCTTTCTTT
TRBV19	TRBJ1-5	few	-	CASSGGGRRQPQHF	TGTGCCAGTAGTGGGGGGGGACGACGTCAGCCCCAGCATTTT
TRBV5-1	TRBJ1-1	many	-	CASSPREGGNTEAFF	TGCGCCAGCAGCCCCCGGGAGGGCGGAAACACTGAAGCTTTCTTT
TRBV5-5	TRBJ1-6	-	TRBD1	CASSKGQENSPLHF	TGTGCCAGCAGTAAAGGACAGGAGAATTCACCCCTCCACTTT
TRBV7-2	TRBJ2-7	few	-	CASSLFSDEQYF	TGTGCCAGCAGCTTATTTTCAGACGAGCAGTACTTC
TRBV5-1	TRBJ1-6	few	-	CASSPGREDSPLHF	TGCGCCAGCAGCCCCGGACGGGAGGATTCACCCCTCCACTTT
TRBV6-6	TRBJ2-7	-	TRBD2	CASSYRLAGSEQYF	TGTGCCAGCAGTTACCGACTAGCGGGGAGCGAGCAGTACTTC
TRBV6-2/TRBV6-3	TRBJ2-7	-	-	CASSYRRSDYEQYF	TGTGCCAGCAGTTACAGGAGAAGCGATTACGAGCAGTACTTC
TRBV18	TRBJ2-7	-	TRBD1	CASSGDRVGEQYF	TGTGCCAGCTCAGGCGACAGGGTCGGCGAGCAGTACTTC
TRBV7-9	TRBJ2-1	-	TRBD2	CASSQPGGANEQFF	TGTGCCAGCAGCCAGCCGGGGGGGGCCAATGAGCAGTTCTTC
TRBV4-1	TRBJ2-3	-	TRBD1	CASSQDLGRGLSDTQYF	TGCGCCAGCAGCCAAGATCTGGGCAGGGGGTTATCGGATACGCAGTATTTT
TRBV5-1	TRBJ2-1	-	-	CASSLVAGSVAVF	TGCGCCAGCAGCTTGGTGGCAGGGTCAGTCGCTGTCTTC
TRBV7-9	TRBJ2-2	once	TRBD2	CASSLGLAGDLTGELFF	TGTGCCAGCAGCTTAGGGCTAGCGGGGGACCTGACCGGGGAGCTGTTTTTT
TRBV7-2	TRBJ2-2	few	TRBD1	CASSSGQGETGELFF	TGTGCCAGCAGCTCCGGACAGGGGGAAACCGGGGAGCTGTTTTTT
TRBV29-1	TRBJ1-2	-	-	CSVGSGPYGYTF	TGCAGCGTCGGATCAGGGCCCTATGGCTACACCTTC
TRBV30	TRBJ2-6	-	-	CAWGRSLSRANVLTF	TGTGCCTGGGGACGGTCCCTCTCTAGGGCCAACGTCCTGACTTTC
TRBV4-1	TRBJ2-7	-	TRBD1	CASSQGDRGPYEQYF	TGCGCCAGCAGCCAAGGGGACAGGGGGCCCTACGAGCAGTACTTC
TRBV5-5	TRBJ1-1	-	-	CASSLDTTRTEAFF	TGTGCCAGCAGCTTGGACACTACTCGCACTGAAGCTTTCTTT
TRBV19	TRBJ2-1	-	TRBD2	CASSIGGSRYNEQFF	TGTGCCAGTAGTATAGGCGGGAGCAGGTACAATGAGCAGTTCTTC
TRBV3-1/TRBV3-2	TRBJ2-7	-	TRBD1	CASSPRDRVHEQYF	TGTGCCAGCTCGCCCCGGGACAGGGTTCACGAGCAGTACTTC
TRBV6-1	TRBJ2-7	-	-	CASSDPGRAGYEQYF	TGTGCCAGCAGTGACCCGGGCAGGGCTGGATACGAGCAGTACTTC
TRBV6-6	TRBJ2-3	few	TRBD2	CASSRDYPDTQYF	TGTGCCAGCAGTAGGGACTATCCAGATACGCAGTATTTT
TRBV30	TRBJ2-1	-	TRBD1	CAWNRLIVRQGVGNEQFF	TGTGCCTGGAATAGATTAATAGTAAGACAGGGCGTAGGGAATGAGCAGTTCTTC
TRBV28	TRBJ2-1	-	-	CASSLRLSGEFF	TGTGCCAGCAGTTTGAGGCTATCCGGGGAGTTCTTC
TRBV4-3	TRBJ1-1	-	-	CASSPFQAGWTEAFF	TGCGCCAGCAGCCCCTTCCAGGCAGGTTGGACTGAAGCTTTCTTT
TRBV7-7	TRBJ2-3	-	TRBD2	CASSAGGQDTQYF	TGTGCTAGCTCCGCGGGGGGGCAGGATACGCAGTATTTT
TRBV9	TRBJ1-2	-	TRBD1	CASSVGQGNYGYTF	TGTGCCAGCAGCGTCGGACAGGGCAACTATGGCTACACCTTC
TRBV30	TRBJ1-1	-	TRBD1	CAWSVGQGVGRNTEAFF	TGTGCCTGGAGTGTAGGGCAGGGGGTAGGACGGAACACTGAAGCTTTCTTT
TRBV11-2	TRBJ2-3	-	-	CASSFEGGTDTQYF	TGTGCCAGCAGCTTCGAGGGAGGCACAGATACGCAGTATTTT
TRBV11-2	TRBJ1-4	few	-	CASSGLRAINEKLFF	TGTGCCAGCAGCGGACTCCGGGCCATTAATGAAAAACTGTTTTTT